This is a list of T cell receptor beta chains from one sample in a study of shared clonotypes between healthy human individuals. Here immunoSEQ multiplex PCR was the method, and the copy in TCRdb shows in-frame clones only, minus some. The data show more than 2 million clones, with approximately 95% seen just once and approximately 0.13% held by the top ten. Material for sequencing was naive CD4+ T cells sorted from blood. The receptors were sampled from a man between 18 and 35 years old in good health. CDR3s include the opening cysteine and the closing phenylalanine or tryptophan. The order of the fields is V gene, clone size, CDR3 protein. Only part of the rows carry a size: once, few, many, or a class if the clone is expanded.

>TRBV19|-
CASSTQRNTEAFF
>TRBV5-1|-
CASSLSWEGEQYF
>TRBV11-2|-
CASRRPGQGSTQRFF
>TRBV27|few
CASSPRQITPGYTF
>TRBV9|-
CASSVGGTGLAGVGEQFF
>TRBV25-1|-
CASSTGGVYGYTF
>TRBV29-1|-
CSVIPGGYEQYF
>TRBV10-3|-
CAITAESSYNEQFF
>TRBV7-9|-
CASSPGQGAWNEQFF
>TRBV7-3|-
CASSPGGRYEQYF
>TRBV18|-
CASSPFSGPYEQYF
>TRBV15|-
CATSRDRILEQYF
>TRBV7-9|-
CASDRAGVSYTGELFF
>TRBV29-1|-
CSVREGGGYEQYF
>TRBV7-9|-
CASSQQGGQFF
>TRBV6-6|-
CASSASGGLTYEQYF
>TRBV28|-
CASSPTGGLNQPQHF
>TRBV6-6|-
CASSPPGQGNGYTF
>TRBV7-2|-
CASTTPPTPYEQYF
>TRBV10-3|-
CAIGTSGALPDTQYF
>TRBV6-1|once
CASSVQQEGYTF
>TRBV5-1|-
CASSQVGLALSNEQFF
>TRBV4-1|-
CASSQGESRGRRYNEQFF
>TRBV7-2|-
CASSWGGNEKLFF
>TRBV4-1|-
CASRSFIGSGNTIYF
>TRBV4-1|few
CASSHLLSNTEAFF
>TRBV30|-
CAWSADIHPITDTQYF
>TRBV30|-
CAWSRGPQGTYEQYF
>TRBV27|-
CARPGGDRDKNTEAFF
>TRBV5-1|-
CASSFLAGGKPGELFF
>TRBV5-1|-
CASSMVAGAHNEQFF
>TRBV29-1|once
CSVLGLVPFNEQFF
>TRBV28|-
CASSTGTGVYEQYF
>TRBV6-5|-
CASSPDRVSGTEAFF
>TRBV2|-
CASSGSGTRAFF
>TRBV7-2|-
CASSFSSNTGELFF
>TRBV5-1|-
CASSPRPGIPEAFF
>TRBV2|-
CASRQVSYEQYF
>TRBV29-1|once
CSYWPYQKHTEAFF
>TRBV20-1|-
CSARGEETQYF
>TRBV6-5|-
CASSGDRASALHF
>TRBV10-3|-
CAIGAGAVYEQYF
>TRBV6-1|-
CASFDPDRRPQHF
>TRBV5-5|-
CASSAFLAGYYEQYF
>TRBV27|-
CASSQGQKLFF
>TRBV6-5|-
CASSATGESSPLHF
>TRBV7-2|-
CASSLVPGTSGRDTQYF
>TRBV2|once
CASSEAPGPISGNTIYF
>TRBV5-4|-
CASSGRGGTKQETQYF